This T cell receptor (beta chain) was observed in a study of OX40 agonist ivuxolimab in advanced cancers. About the study: Patients in the trial were receiving intravenous ivuxolimab every 2 weeks, at doses of 0.01 to 10 mg/kg. Patients receiving dose escalation had hepatocellular carcinoma, melanoma, renal cell or head and neck cancer.

The method was immunoSEQ multiplex PCR; TCRdb's version includes in-frame clones alone and lacks a portion of them. The table includes 53,000 or so clones, 65% to 85% detected once. As concerns this clone: Its antigen is currently unknown.

Points from the study as a whole: Near-lowest levels of clonal expansion characterized partial responders at 0.1-3.0 mg/kg. The study found that CD8+ T cells averaged more expanded clones than CD4+.

Germline V gene sequence: CDR1 ENHRY, CDR2 SYGVKD. The CDR3 runs 13 residues. Trimming removed 6 bases from V and 5 bases from J, with 13 bases in between. The chain couples TRBV10-3 to TRBJ1-1; the D gene is possibly TRBD1 (5 bases). The origin of this receptor is an adult with an advanced solid tumor such as melanoma, head and neck, liver or kidney cancer. The material was CD4+ or CD8+ T cells sorted from blood, obtained in a trial of the OX40 agonist ivuxolimab. CDR3 sequence reads: CAISRAPMTEAFF. The CDR3 DNA sequence: TGTGCCATCAGCAGGGCCCCTATGACTGAAGCTTTCTTT.